The sequence of this T cell receptor (beta chain) was determined in a study of blood T cell repertoires in COVID-19. Study information: Samples came from the United States, Italy and Spain, spanning acute and convalescent COVID-19. T cells, B-cell-depleted T cells, or PBMCs supplied cDNA or gDNA.

The CDR3 has 13 amino acids. The germline gives CDR1 MNHEY, CDR2 SVGEGT. Trimming removed 3 bases at V and 4 bases at J, with 9 bases between. Per the authors' pipeline: Amplifying reference gene primers gave estimates of nucleated cell counts. Libraries were prepared by immunoSEQ multiplex PCR; TCRdb keeps only in-frame clonotypes and omits some of them. V, J and clone size reflect that table, while D and trimming were determined from the DNA. The sample has fewer than 25,000 clones, 90% seen once; the top ten hold roughly 2.5%. The receptor comes from a man aged 70 or older with acute or convalescent COVID-19. Sequenced: peripheral blood. This chain connects TRBV6-2 or TRBV6-3 to TRBJ1-2, with no clear D. The CDR3 loop is CASSYGLIYGYTF. The CDR3 DNA sequence: TGTGCCAGCAGTTATGGGCTGATCTATGGCTACACCTTC.